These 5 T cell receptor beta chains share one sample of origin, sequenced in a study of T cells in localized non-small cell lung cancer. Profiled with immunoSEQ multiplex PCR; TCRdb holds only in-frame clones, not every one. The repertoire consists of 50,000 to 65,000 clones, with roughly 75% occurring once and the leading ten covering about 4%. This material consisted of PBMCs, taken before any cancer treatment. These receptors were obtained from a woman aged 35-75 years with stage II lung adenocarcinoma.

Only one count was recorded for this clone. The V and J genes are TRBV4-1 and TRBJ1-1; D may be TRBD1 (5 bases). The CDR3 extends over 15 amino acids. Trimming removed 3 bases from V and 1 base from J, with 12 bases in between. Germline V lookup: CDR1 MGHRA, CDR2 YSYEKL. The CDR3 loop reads CASSQGVGANTEAFF. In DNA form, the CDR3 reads TGCGCCAGCAGCCAGGGGGTCGGGGCGAACACTGAAGCTTTCTTT.

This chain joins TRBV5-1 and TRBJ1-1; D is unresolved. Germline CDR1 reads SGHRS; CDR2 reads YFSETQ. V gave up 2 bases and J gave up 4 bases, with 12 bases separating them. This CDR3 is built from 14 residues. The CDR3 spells CASSLSWSSTEAFF. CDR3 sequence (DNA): TGCGCCAGCAGCTTAAGCTGGAGTTCCACTGAAGCTTTCTTT.

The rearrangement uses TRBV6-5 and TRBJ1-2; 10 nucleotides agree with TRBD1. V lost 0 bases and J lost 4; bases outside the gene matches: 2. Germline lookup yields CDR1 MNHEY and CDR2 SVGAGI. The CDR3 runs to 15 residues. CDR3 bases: TGTGCCAGCAGTTACTCGGACAGGGGGTCCTATGGCTACACCTTC. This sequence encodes CASSYSDRGSYGYTF.

The CDR3 is CASSWDGYEQYF. The DNA for the CDR3 is TGTGCCAGCAGTTGGGACGGCTACGAGCAGTACTTC. The V and J genes are TRBV6-6 and TRBJ2-7, with D possibly being TRBD1 or TRBD2 (5 bases each). The V end lost 4 bases, the J end lost 3 bases, and 7 bases lay between the germline ends. Germline V lookup: CDR1 MNHNY, CDR2 SVGAGI (reference sequence). This CDR3 is 12 amino acids long.

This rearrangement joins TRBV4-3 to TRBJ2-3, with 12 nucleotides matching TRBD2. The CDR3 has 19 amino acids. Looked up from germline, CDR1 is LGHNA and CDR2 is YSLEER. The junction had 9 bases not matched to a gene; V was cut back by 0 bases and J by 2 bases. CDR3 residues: CASSQDSLAGGADTDTQYF. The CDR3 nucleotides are TGCGCCAGCAGCCAAGATTCACTAGCGGGGGGCGCCGACACAGATACGCAGTATTTT.